This T cell receptor (beta chain) was documented in a study of shared clonotypes between healthy human individuals. The data were produced by immunoSEQ multiplex PCR, yet TCRdb's version contains in-frame clones alone and is incomplete. The sample shows 980,000 or so clones, approximately 80% of them seen only once. Note on this clone: Its antigen is not known. In the same sample, other DNA sequences code for this CDR3.

Study outcomes and limitations: Memory subsets had estimated richness that was generally smaller than that of naive subsets.

From germline, CDR1 is SGHTA and CDR2 FQGNSA. This CDR3 has 15 amino acids. V lost 5 bases to trimming and J lost 0 bases, with 8 bases between them. The donors, healthy adults who were HIV-negative, had experienced no recent acute infections or vaccinations. Specimen: memory CD4+ T cells sorted from blood. Specified subset: CD45RA-negative fraction. The chain uses TRBV7-2 and TRBJ2-6, with D maybe TRBD1 (6 bases). The clonotype originates from a man in his late teens or twenties in good health. CDR3: CASSVGGSGANVLTF. CDR3 nucleotide sequence: TGTGCCAGCAGCGTAGGGGGCTCTGGGGCCAACGTCCTGACTTTC. Full variable domain (missing parts from reference TRBV7-2 and TRBJ2-6): GAGVSQSPSNKVTEKGKDVELRCDPISGHTALYWYRQSLGQGLEFLIYFQGNSAPDKSGLPSDRFSAERTGGSVSTLTIQRTQQEDSAVYLCASSVGGSGANVLTFGAGSRLTVL.